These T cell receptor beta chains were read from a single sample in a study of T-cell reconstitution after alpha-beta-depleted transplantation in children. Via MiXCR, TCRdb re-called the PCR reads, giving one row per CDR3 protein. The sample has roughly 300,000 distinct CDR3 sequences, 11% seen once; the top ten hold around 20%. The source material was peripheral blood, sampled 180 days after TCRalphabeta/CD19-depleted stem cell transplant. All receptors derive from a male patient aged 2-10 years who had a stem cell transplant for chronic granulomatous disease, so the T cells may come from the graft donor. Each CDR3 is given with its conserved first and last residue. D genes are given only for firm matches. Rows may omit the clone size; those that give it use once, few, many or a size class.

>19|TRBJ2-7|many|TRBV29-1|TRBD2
CSVLGLVIRGTSGTYEQYF
TGCAGCGTTCTCGGGCTGGTCATTAGAGGGACTAGCGGAACCTACGAGCAGTACTTC
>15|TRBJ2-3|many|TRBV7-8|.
CASSLARVTRDTQYF
TGTGCCAGCAGCTTAGCGCGAGTAACCAGGGATACGCAGTATTTT
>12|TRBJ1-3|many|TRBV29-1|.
CSGTDSGNTIYF
TGCAGCGGGACAGATTCTGGAAACACCATATATTTT
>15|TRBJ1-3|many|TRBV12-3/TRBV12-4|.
CASSFGGGPGNTIYF
TGTGCCAGCAGTTTTGGGGGGGGTCCCGGAAACACCATATATTTT
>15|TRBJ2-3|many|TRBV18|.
CASSPPSSFSDTQYF
TGTGCCAGCTCACCACCTAGCTCCTTTTCAGATACGCAGTATTTT
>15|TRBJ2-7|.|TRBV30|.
CAWSVGQGRTYEQYF
TGTGCCTGGAGTGTAGGGCAGGGTCGGACCTACGAGCAGTACTTC
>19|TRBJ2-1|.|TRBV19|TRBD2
CASSRDRLTGTSGNNEQFF
TGTGCCAGTAGTAGGGACAGGCTAACCGGGACTAGCGGAAACAATGAGCAGTTCTTC
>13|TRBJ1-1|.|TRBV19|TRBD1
CASSTGQGREAFF
TGTGCCAGTAGTACCGGACAGGGACGTGAAGCTTTCTTT
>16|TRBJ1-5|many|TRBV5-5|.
CASSLVGDLGNQPQHF
TGTGCCAGCAGTCTGGTGGGGGATTTGGGCAATCAGCCCCAGCATTTT
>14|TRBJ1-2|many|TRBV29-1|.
CSAMTGISNYGYTF
TGCAGCGCCATGACAGGAATCAGCAACTATGGCTACACCTTC
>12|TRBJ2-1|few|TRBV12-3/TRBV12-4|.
CASRSFVNEQFF
TGTGCCAGCAGGAGCTTTGTCAATGAGCAGTTCTTC
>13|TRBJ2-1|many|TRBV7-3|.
CASSPLESNEQFF
TGTGCCAGCAGCCCGTTAGAGAGCAATGAGCAGTTCTTC
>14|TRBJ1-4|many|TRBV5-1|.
CASSLEGSNEKLFF
TGCGCCAGCAGCTTGGAAGGGAGTAATGAAAAACTGTTTTTT
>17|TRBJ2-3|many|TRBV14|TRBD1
CASTPHSNRGPTDTQYF
TGTGCCAGCACCCCCCATTCGAACAGGGGTCCCACAGATACGCAGTATTTT
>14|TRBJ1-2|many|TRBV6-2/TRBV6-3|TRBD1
CASSYAGTGGGYTF
TGTGCCAGCAGTTACGCCGGGACAGGGGGCGGCTACACCTTC
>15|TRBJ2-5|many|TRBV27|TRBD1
CASSLFGDSQETQYF
TGTGCCAGCAGTTTATTCGGGGACAGCCAAGAGACCCAGTACTTC
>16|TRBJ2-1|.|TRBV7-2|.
CASSPSGATSYNEQFF
TGTGCCAGCAGCCCTTCTGGGGCCACCTCCTACAATGAGCAGTTCTTC
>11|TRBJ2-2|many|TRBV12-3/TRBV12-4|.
CASSLYGELFF
TGTGCCAGCAGCCTGTATGGGGAGCTGTTTTTT
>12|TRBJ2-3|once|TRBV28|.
CASSTFRDTQYF
TGTGCCAGCAGTACTTTTCGGGATACGCAGTATTTT
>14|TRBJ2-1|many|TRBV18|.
CASSQTTWDNEQFF
TGTGCCAGCTCACAGACTACTTGGGACAATGAGCAGTTCTTC
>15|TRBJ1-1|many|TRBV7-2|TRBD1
CASSLAQGPNTEAFF
TGTGCCAGCAGCTTGGCACAGGGGCCCAACACTGAAGCTTTCTTT
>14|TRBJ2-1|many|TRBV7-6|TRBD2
CASSLAGLASEQFF
TGTGCCAGCAGCTTAGCGGGACTAGCAAGTGAGCAGTTCTTC
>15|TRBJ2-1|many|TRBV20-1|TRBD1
CSARLGQGSYNEQFF
TGCAGTGCTAGATTGGGACAGGGGTCCTACAATGAGCAGTTCTTC
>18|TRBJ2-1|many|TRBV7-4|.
CASSLAWSAPGSYNEQFF
TGTGCCAGCAGCTTAGCGTGGAGCGCGCCGGGCTCCTACAATGAGCAGTTCTTC
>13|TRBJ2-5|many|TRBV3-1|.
CASSIFLKENQYF
TGTGCCAGTTCGATCTTCCTCAAGGAAAACCAGTACTTC
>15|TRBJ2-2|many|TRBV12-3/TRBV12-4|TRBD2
CASSRLAGGAGELFF
TGTGCCAGCAGCCGACTAGCGGGAGGGGCCGGGGAGCTGTTTTTT
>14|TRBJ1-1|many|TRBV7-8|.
CASSKRQELTEAFF
TGTGCCAGCAGCAAGAGACAGGAGCTCACTGAAGCTTTCTTT
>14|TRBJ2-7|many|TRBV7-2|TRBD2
CASSFRGRIYEQYF
TGTGCCAGCAGCTTTCGCGGGAGAATCTACGAGCAGTACTTC
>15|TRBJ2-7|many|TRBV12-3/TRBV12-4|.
CASSLRSGQSYEQYF
TGTGCCAGCAGTTTAAGGTCAGGACAATCCTACGAGCAGTACTTC
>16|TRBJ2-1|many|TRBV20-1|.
CSASGQEGVSYNEQFF
TGCAGTGCTAGCGGACAGGAGGGAGTTTCCTACAATGAGCAGTTCTTC
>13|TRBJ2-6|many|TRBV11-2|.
CASRMSGANVLTF
TGTGCCAGCAGGATGTCGGGGGCCAACGTCCTGACTTTC
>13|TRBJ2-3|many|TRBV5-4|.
CASSRRLGDTQYF
TGTGCCAGCAGCCGGCGATTGGGGGATACGCAGTATTTT
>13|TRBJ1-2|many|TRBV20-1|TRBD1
CSASPGQGALVTF
TGCAGTGCTTCACCGGGACAGGGTGCCCTAGTGACCTTC
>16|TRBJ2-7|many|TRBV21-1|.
CASSRKVRGTLDEQYF
TGTGCCAGCAGCAGAAAGGTACGGGGAACATTGGACGAGCAGTACTTC
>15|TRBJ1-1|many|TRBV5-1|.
CASSLGGTRSTEAFF
TGCGCCAGCAGCTTGGGGGGGACCCGAAGCACTGAAGCTTTCTTT
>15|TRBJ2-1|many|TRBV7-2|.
CASSQNRGQRNEQFF
TGTGCCAGCAGCCAGAACCGGGGCCAGAGGAATGAGCAGTTCTTC
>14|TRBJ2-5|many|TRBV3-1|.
CASSRRNLQETQYF
TGTGCCAGCAGCCGTCGGAACTTACAAGAGACCCAGTACTTC
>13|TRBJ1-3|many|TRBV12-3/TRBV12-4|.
CASSLRQWVTIYF
TGTGCCAGCAGTTTACGTCAATGGGTCACCATATATTTT
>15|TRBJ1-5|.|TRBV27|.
CASSRSGQGNQPQHF
TGTGCCAGCAGTCGATCCGGGCAGGGCAATCAGCCCCAGCATTTT
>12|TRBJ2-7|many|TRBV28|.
CASSLLYREQYF
TGTGCCAGCAGTTTACTATACAGAGAGCAGTACTTC
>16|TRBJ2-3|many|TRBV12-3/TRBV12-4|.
CASSFGSGTRTDTQYF
TGTGCCAGCAGTTTTGGGTCGGGGACTCGCACAGATACGCAGTATTTT
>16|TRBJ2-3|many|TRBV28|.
CASSLHQQGNTDTQYF
TGTGCCAGCAGTTTACACCAACAGGGTAACACAGATACGCAGTATTTT
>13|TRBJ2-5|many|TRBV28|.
CASTGEGLETQYF
TGTGCCAGCACCGGAGAGGGATTAGAGACCCAGTACTTC
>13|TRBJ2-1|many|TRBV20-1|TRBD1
CSARDRGYNEQFF
TGCAGTGCTCGGGACAGGGGTTACAATGAGCAGTTCTTC
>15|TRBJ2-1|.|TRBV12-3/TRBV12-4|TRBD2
CACSLVAGGYNEQFF
TGTGCCTGCAGTTTAGTAGCGGGAGGCTACAATGAGCAGTTCTTC
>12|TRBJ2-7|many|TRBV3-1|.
CASSQSVSEQYF
TGTGCCAGCAGCCAATCGGTAAGCGAGCAGTACTTC
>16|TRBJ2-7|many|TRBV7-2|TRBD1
CASSLVGGQGPYEQYF
TGTGCCAGCAGCTTAGTGGGGGGACAGGGCCCCTACGAGCAGTACTTC
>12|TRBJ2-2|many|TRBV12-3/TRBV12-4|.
CATTGVTGELFF
TGTGCCACAACTGGGGTGACCGGGGAGCTGTTTTTT
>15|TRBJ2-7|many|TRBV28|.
CASSFSSQGTYEQYF
TGTGCCAGCAGTTTCTCTTCACAGGGAACCTACGAGCAGTACTTC
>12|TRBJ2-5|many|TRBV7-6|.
CASSLDFGTQYF
TGTGCCAGCAGCTTAGACTTCGGGACCCAGTACTTC
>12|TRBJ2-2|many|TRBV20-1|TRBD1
CSAGQGAGELFF
TGCAGTGCCGGACAGGGTGCCGGGGAGCTGTTTTTT
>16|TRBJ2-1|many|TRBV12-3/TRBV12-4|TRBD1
CASSLAGQVLYNEQFF
TGTGCCAGCAGTTTAGCGGGACAGGTCCTCTACAATGAGCAGTTCTTC
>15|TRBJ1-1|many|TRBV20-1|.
CSATPGGNVNTEAFF
TGCAGTGCCACCCCCGGGGGCAACGTGAACACTGAAGCTTTCTTT
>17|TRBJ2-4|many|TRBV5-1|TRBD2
CASSLETSGSSGNIQYF
TGCGCCAGCAGCTTGGAAACTAGCGGGAGCTCGGGAAACATTCAGTACTTC
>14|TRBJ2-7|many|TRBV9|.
CASSVNSLSYEQYF
TGTGCCAGCAGCGTCAACAGTCTCTCCTACGAGCAGTACTTC
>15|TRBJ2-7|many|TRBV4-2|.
CASSQDLSGEREQYF
TGTGCCAGCAGCCAAGATCTTTCGGGGGAGAGGGAGCAGTACTTC
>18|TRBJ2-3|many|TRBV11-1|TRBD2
CASRSAGAAVESTDTQYF
TGTGCCAGCAGATCAGCGGGAGCGGCCGTCGAAAGCACAGATACGCAGTATTTT